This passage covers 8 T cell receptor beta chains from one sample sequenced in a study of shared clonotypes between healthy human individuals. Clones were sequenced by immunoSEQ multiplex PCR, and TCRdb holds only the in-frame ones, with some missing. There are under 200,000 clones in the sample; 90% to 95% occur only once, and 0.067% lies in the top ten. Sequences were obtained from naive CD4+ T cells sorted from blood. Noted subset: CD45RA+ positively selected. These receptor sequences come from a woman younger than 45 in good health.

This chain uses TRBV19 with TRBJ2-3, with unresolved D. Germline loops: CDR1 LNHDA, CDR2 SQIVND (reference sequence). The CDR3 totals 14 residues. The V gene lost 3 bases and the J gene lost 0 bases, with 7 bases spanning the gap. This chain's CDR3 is CASSISLSTDTQYF. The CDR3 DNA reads TGTGCCAGTAGTATTAGCCTTAGCACAGATACGCAGTATTTT.

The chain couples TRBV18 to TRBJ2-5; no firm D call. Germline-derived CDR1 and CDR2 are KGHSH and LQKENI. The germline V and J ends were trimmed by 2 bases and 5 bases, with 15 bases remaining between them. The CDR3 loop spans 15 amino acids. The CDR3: CASSPGVPGSETQYF. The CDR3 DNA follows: TGTGCCAGCTCACCAGGGGTCCCCGGCTCGGAGACCCAGTACTTC.

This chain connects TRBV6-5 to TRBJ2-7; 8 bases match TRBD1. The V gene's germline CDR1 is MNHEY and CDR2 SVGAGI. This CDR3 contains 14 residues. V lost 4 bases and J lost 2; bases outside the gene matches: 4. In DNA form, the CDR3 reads TGTGCCAGCAGTTCTGACAGGGGAACCTACGAGCAGTACTTC. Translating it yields CASSSDRGTYEQYF.

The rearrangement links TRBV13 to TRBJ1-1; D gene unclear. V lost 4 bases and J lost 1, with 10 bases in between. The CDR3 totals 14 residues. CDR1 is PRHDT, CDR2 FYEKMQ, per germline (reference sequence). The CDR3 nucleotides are TGTGCCAGCAGCTGGGGAAGGCCGAACACTGAAGCTTTCTTT. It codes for CASSWGRPNTEAFF.

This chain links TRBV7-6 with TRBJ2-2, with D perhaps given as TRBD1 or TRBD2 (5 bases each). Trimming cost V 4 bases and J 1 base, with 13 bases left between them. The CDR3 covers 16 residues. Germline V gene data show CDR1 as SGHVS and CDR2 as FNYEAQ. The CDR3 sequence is CASSSEGTGNTGELFF. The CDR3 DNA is TGTGCCAGCAGCTCTGAAGGGACGGGGAACACCGGGGAGCTGTTTTTT.

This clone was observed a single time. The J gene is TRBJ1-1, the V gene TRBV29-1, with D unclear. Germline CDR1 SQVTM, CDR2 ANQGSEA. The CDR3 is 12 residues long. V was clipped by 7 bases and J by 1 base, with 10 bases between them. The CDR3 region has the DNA TGCAGCGGGTACGGTGGGAACACTGAAGCTTTCTTT. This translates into CSGYGGNTEAFF.

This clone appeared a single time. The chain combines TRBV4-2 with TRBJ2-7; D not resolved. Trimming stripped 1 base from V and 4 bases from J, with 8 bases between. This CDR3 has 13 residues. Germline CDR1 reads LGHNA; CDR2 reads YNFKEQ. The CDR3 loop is CASSQAILYEQYF. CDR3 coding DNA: TGTGCCAGCAGCCAAGCGATCTTGTACGAGCAGTACTTC.

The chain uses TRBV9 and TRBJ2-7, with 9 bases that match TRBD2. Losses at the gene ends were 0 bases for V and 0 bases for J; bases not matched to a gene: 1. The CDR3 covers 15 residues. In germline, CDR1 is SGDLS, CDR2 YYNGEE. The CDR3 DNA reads TGTGCCAGCAGCGTAGGTAGCGGGAGCTCCTACGAGCAGTACTTC. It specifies CASSVGSGSSYEQYF.